This T cell receptor beta chain was found in a study of read filtering for tumor transcriptome and immune sequencing. Bone marrow was sampled from every patient at the time of active disease. This clonotype has a count of ten or more. What it recognizes is unknown. The study's findings and limits: IR-seq captured clonotypes deeper and more reliably than RNA-seq. Single-read clonotypes: roughly 81% of IR-seq clonotypes (roughly 3.2% of reads), more than 70% of RNA-seq clonotypes (44.6% of reads).

From about 400 ng of RNA, a library with molecular barcoded alpha/delta and beta/gamma adaptors was made. TCRdb used MiXCR to reprocess the reads, holding one entry per CDR3 protein. Seen here are 100,000 to 150,000 distinct CDR3 sequences, 10% to 15% observed once, and the top ten hold about 11%. Unmatched junction bases numbered 4, after V lost 0 bases and J lost 4 bases. This CDR3 is built from 15 residues. Germline assignment: CDR1 MNHEY and CDR2 SVGAGI. The chain has TRBV6-5 and TRBJ2-7, with 9 positions matching TRBD2. This receptor was obtained from a donor at least 40 years old with multiple myeloma. Sample: a population of CD138-negative cells sorted from bone marrow. The CDR3 nucleotides read TGTGCCAGCAGTTACTCGGGACTAGCCCTATACGAGCAGTACTTC. As protein: CASSYSGLALYEQYF.